This T cell receptor (beta chain) came from a study of T cell changes during pregnancy in multiple sclerosis (dated by TCRdb to between 2018 and 2020). Study-level background: The study examined how the T cell repertoire changed over the course of pregnancy in women with multiple sclerosis.

The library was prepared using the immunoSEQ multiplex PCR assay. TCRdb's version of the immuneACCESS table is confined to in-frame rearrangements and falls short of the full clone set. An unresolved V gene accounts for under half of the shortfall where checked; the remainder is of unknown origin. This sample is represented by around 92,000 clones; 85% to 95% of them were singletons. In total, the top ten clones hold 0.99% of the sample. Comments on this clone: It has no known antigen specificity. No base qualities exist here, and no much larger clone lies one base off it.

This TCR was recovered from a female donor with multiple sclerosis, enrolled in a pregnancy study. The sequencing used peripheral blood, collected after pregnancy.

Here is the DNA: TGCGCCAGCAGCTTGACACAGACGAACACTGAAGCTTTCTTT. Translated, this is CASSLTQTNTEAFF. Recombination joined TRBV5-1 with TRBJ1-1, with an unclear D gene assignment. Deletion took 1 base off V and 1 base off J, with a span of 8 bases between the germline ends. Per the germline V gene, SGHRS is the CDR1 and YFSETQ is the CDR2. Reading from cysteine to phenylalanine, the CDR3 counts 14 amino acids. Only CDR3 DNA is held: 42 bases, read in frame from base 1.